These T cell receptor beta chains were read from a single sample in a study of PD-1 blockade in mismatch repair-deficient tumors. Sequencing used immunoSEQ multiplex PCR; TCRdb keeps in-frame clones, though not all of them. Among 35,000 to 45,000 clones, approximately 81% were seen once, and the ten largest hold 3.9%. Sequenced here: peripheral blood, sampled 76 weeks after starting pembrolizumab. These receptor sequences come from an adult with mismatch repair-deficient cancer. Each CDR3 is given with its conserved first and last residue. D genes are given only for firm matches. Not every row has a clone size; where given, it reads once, few, many or a size class.

>-|TRBJ2-7|-|TRBV5-1
CASSLFQGSSYEQYF
TGCGCCAGCAGCTTGTTTCAGGGGAGCTCCTACGAGCAGTACTTC
>-|TRBJ1-1|-|TRBV4-2
CASSQEGRRLPGSMNTEAFF
TGTGCCAGCAGCCAAGAAGGACGGAGGCTCCCTGGGTCCATGAACACTGAAGCTTTCTTT
>few|TRBJ1-3|TRBD1|TRBV11-3
CASSARGQGSGNTIYF
TGTGCCAGCAGCGCCCGCGGACAGGGGAGTGGAAACACCATATATTTT
>-|TRBJ1-1|-|TRBV5-1
CASSLHGNANTEAFF
TGCGCCAGCAGCTTGCATGGGAATGCGAACACTGAAGCTTTCTTT
>-|TRBJ1-5|TRBD1|TRBV6-1
CASGGQGYNQPQHF
TGTGCCAGCGGGGGACAGGGGTACAATCAGCCCCAGCATTTT
>once|TRBJ2-6|-|TRBV4-2
CASSQTPSVLGANVLTF
TGTGCCAGCAGCCAAACCCCTTCGGTTCTTGGGGCCAACGTCCTGACTTTC
>-|TRBJ2-5|-|TRBV10-3
CAISERGGIGETQYF
TGTGCCATCAGTGAAAGGGGAGGCATAGGGGAGACCCAGTACTTC
>once|TRBJ1-4|-|TRBV18
CASSPDGRNEKLFF
TGTGCCAGCTCACCGGACGGCCGAAATGAAAAACTGTTTTTT
>-|TRBJ2-7|TRBD2|TRBV5-6
CASSSGLAGWEQYF
TGTGCCAGCAGCTCCGGACTAGCGGGCTGGGAGCAGTACTTC
>-|TRBJ2-7|-|TRBV11-3
CASSLDGAYEQYF
TGTGCCAGCAGCCTGGACGGGGCCTACGAGCAGTACTTC
>-|TRBJ1-2|-|TRBV7-8
CASSLDADYGYTF
TGTGCCAGCAGCTTAGACGCCGACTATGGCTACACCTTC
>-|TRBJ2-5|-|TRBV19
CASSKGRTVETQYF
TGTGCCAGTAGTAAGGGAAGAACGGTGGAGACCCAGTACTTC
>-|TRBJ2-7|TRBD1|TRBV11-3
CASSPGTGGSYEQYF
TGTGCCAGCAGCCCAGGGACAGGGGGCTCCTACGAGCAGTACTTC
>-|TRBJ2-7|TRBD2|TRBV7-2
CASSFGLAGLSYEQYF
TGTGCCAGCAGCTTTGGACTAGCGGGACTATCCTACGAGCAGTACTTC
>-|TRBJ1-4|-|TRBV5-8
CASPPVVTNEKLFF
TGTGCCAGCCCGCCCGTGGTAACTAATGAAAAACTGTTTTTT
>-|TRBJ2-6|TRBD1|TRBV27
CASSASDRGRTNVLTF
TGTGCCAGCAGTGCCTCAGACAGGGGTAGGACCAACGTCCTGACTTTC
>-|TRBJ1-3|-|TRBV30
CAWSVGDLFGNTIYF
TGTGCCTGGAGTGTGGGGGACCTCTTTGGAAACACCATATATTTT
>-|TRBJ2-3|-|TRBV12-5
CASGFGVTDTQYF
TGTGCTAGTGGGTTTGGGGTCACAGATACGCAGTATTTT
>-|TRBJ2-1|-|TRBV2
CASSGPGGNEQFF
TGTGCCAGCAGTGGCCCAGGTGGGAATGAGCAGTTCTTC
>-|TRBJ2-3|-|TRBV10-3
CAISESNSAGRTDTQYF
TGTGCCATCAGTGAGTCGAATTCTGCGGGACGCACAGATACGCAGTATTTT
>-|TRBJ2-7|TRBD2|TRBV27
CASSLSPGLAVYEQYF
TGTGCCAGCAGTTTAAGTCCGGGACTAGCGGTCTACGAGCAGTACTTC
>-|TRBJ1-4|-|TRBV4-3
CASSQDRRGATNEKLFF
TGCGCCAGCAGCCAAGATCGGAGGGGGGCAACTAATGAAAAACTGTTTTTT
>-|TRBJ2-1|-|TRBV7-9
CASSANSNNEQFF
TGTGCCAGCAGCGCGAACTCTAACAATGAGCAGTTCTTC
>-|TRBJ1-4|-|TRBV5-6
CASSLARRNEKLFF
TGTGCCAGCAGCTTGGCCCGCAGAAATGAAAAACTGTTTTTT
>-|TRBJ2-1|-|TRBV5-6
CASSSDEGSYNEQFF
TGTGCCAGCAGCTCTGACGAGGGCTCCTACAATGAGCAGTTCTTC
>-|TRBJ2-2|-|TRBV19
CASSPSSSPGELFF
TGTGCCAGTAGTCCTTCTTCTAGCCCCGGGGAGCTGTTTTTT
>-|TRBJ2-7|TRBD2|TRBV7-2
CASSPQTSAPYEQYF
TGTGCCAGCAGCCCCCAGACTAGCGCACCCTACGAGCAGTACTTC
>-|TRBJ2-3|-|TRBV5-4
CASRVDSSTDTQYF
TGTGCCAGCAGGGTTGATTCTAGCACAGATACGCAGTATTTT
>-|TRBJ2-1|-|TRBV9
CASSVGPSPTRNGGRDNEQFF
TGTGCCAGCAGCGTAGGCCCATCCCCAACCCGCAACGGGGGGCGGGACAATGAGCAGTTCTTC
>-|TRBJ1-1|-|TRBV2
CASMKGGTEAFF
TGTGCCAGCATGAAGGGGGGCACTGAAGCTTTCTTT
>once|TRBJ2-1|-|TRBV2
CASELEDYSYNEQFF
TGTGCCAGCGAGCTTGAAGACTACTCCTACAATGAGCAGTTCTTC
>-|TRBJ2-4|TRBD2|TRBV6-5
CASRGSRRGDIQYF
TGTGCCAGCAGAGGTAGCCGCCGGGGGGACATTCAGTACTTC
>few|TRBJ1-2|-|TRBV18
CASSPDYGYTF
TGTGCCAGCTCACCAGACTATGGCTACACCTTC
>once|TRBJ1-2|TRBD1|TRBV6-6
CASIQGGGYTF
TGTGCCAGCATCCAGGGGGGGGGCTACACCTTC
>-|TRBJ2-1|-|TRBV5-5
CASSLFRYNEQFF
TGTGCCAGCAGCTTGTTCAGATACAATGAGCAGTTCTTC
>-|TRBJ2-2|TRBD2|TRBV7-6
CASSGTSGRVTGELFF
TGTGCCAGCAGCGGTACTAGCGGGAGGGTAACCGGGGAGCTGTTTTTT
>-|TRBJ1-2|-|TRBV19
CASSISGPRGYTF
TGTGCCAGTAGTATCTCCGGGCCCCGGGGCTACACCTTC
>few|TRBJ1-2|-|TRBV12-5
CASGPDWDYGYTF
TGTGCTAGTGGACCCGACTGGGACTATGGCTACACCTTC